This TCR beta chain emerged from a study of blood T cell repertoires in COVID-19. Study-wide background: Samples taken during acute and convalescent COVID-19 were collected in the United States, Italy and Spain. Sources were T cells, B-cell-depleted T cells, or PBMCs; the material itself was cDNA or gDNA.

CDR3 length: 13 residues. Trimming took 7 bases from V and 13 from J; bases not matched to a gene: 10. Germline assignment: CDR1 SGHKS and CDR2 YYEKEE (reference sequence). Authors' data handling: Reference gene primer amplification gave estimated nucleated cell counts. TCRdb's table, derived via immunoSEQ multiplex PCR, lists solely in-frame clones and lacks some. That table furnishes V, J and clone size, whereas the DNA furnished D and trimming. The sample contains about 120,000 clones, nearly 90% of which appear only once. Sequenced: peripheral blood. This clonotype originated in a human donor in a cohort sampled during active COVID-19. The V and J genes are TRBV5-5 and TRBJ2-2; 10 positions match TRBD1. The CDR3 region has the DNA TGTGCCAGCCGACAGGGGGCGGAAAGTTCGCTGTTTTTT. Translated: CASRQGAESSLFF.